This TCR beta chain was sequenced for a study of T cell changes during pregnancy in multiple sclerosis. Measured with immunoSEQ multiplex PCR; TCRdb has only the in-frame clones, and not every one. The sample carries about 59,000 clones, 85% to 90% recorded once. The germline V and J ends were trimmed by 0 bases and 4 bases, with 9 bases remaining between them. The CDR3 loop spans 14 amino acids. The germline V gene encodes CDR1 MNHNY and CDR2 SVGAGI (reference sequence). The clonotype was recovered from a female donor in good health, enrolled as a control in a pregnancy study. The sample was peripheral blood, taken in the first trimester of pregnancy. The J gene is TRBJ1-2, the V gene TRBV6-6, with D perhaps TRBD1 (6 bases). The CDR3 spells CASSYSPTGYGYTF. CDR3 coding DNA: TGTGCCAGCAGTTACTCCCCGACAGGCTATGGCTACACCTTC.